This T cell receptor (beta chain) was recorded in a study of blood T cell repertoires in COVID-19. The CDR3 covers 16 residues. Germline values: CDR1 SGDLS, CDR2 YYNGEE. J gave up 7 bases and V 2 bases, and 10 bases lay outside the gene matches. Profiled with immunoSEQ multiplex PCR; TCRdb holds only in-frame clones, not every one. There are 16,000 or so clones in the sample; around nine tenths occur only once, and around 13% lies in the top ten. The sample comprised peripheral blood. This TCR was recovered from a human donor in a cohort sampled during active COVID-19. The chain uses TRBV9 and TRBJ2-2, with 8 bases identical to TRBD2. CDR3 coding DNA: TGTGCCAGCAGCGTCTCGGTCGGGGGGGCGAACGGGGAGCTGTTTTTT. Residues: CASSVSVGGANGELFF.